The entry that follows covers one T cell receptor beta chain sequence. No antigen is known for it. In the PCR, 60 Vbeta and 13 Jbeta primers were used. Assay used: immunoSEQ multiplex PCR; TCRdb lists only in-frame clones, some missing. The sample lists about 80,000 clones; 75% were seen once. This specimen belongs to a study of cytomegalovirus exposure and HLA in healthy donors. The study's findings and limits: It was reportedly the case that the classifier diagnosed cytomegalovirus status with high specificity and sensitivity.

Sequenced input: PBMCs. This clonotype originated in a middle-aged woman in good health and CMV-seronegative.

CDR3 sequence (DNA): TGTGCCAGCAGCCTTTGGACAGGGCCCGGGGAGACCCAGTACTTC. Its protein product is CASSLWTGPGETQYF. The rearrangement joins TRBV25-1 to TRBJ2-5; 8 nucleotides agree with TRBD1. Germline V CDR1 and CDR2: MGHDK, SYGVNS. Germline trimming cut 6 bases from V and 5 bases from J; bases unmatched to any gene: 11. This CDR3 has 15 residues.